This passage covers 24 T cell receptor beta chains from one sample sequenced in a study of blood T cell repertoires in COVID-19. Here immunoSEQ multiplex PCR was the method, and the copy in TCRdb shows in-frame clones only, minus some. The sample lists 360,000 or so clones; approximately 89% were seen once. The material sequenced was peripheral blood. Receptors originate from an older woman with COVID-19, enrolled during active disease.

The chain carries TRBV5-1 and TRBJ1-1, with TRBD1 identical over 7 bases. Germline loops: CDR1 SGHRS, CDR2 YFSETQ. This CDR3 has 15 residues. The V gene end was trimmed by 4 bases and the J gene end by 3 bases; junction bases not matched to a gene: 9. The CDR3 sequence is CASSPDRPSDTEAFF. CDR3 nucleotides: TGCGCCAGCAGCCCGGACAGGCCCAGCGACACTGAAGCTTTCTTT.

This clone was observed once. The gene calls are TRBV2 and TRBJ1-1; TRBD1 aligns across 8 bases. V trimming: 6 bases; J trimming: 1 base; junction bases outside the gene matches: 7. The CDR3 spans 15 residues. CDR1 is SNHLY, CDR2 FYNNEI, per germline. CDR3 in amino acids: CASRALQGGNTEAFF. CDR3 in DNA: TGTGCCAGCAGGGCACTACAGGGGGGGAACACTGAAGCTTTCTTT.

This sequence joins TRBV29-1 and TRBJ1-2; D is perhaps TRBD1 (6 bases). Germline lookup yields CDR1 SQVTM and CDR2 ANQGSEA. Trimming removed 7 bases from V and 5 bases from J, with 17 bases in between. There are 13 residues in the CDR3. In nucleotides, the CDR3 is TGCAGCGCCGAGGGGGAAAACTGGTATGGCTACACCTTC. Encoded protein: CSAEGENWYGYTF.

This sequence joins TRBV11-2 and TRBJ2-7; D unresolved. The V and J ends lost 0 bases and 4 bases respectively, with 10 bases between them. CDR3 length: 14 residues. The germline gives CDR1 SGHAT, CDR2 FQNNGV. The CDR3 spells CASSLDYRAYEQYF. The CDR3 DNA sequence: TGTGCCAGCAGCTTAGACTACCGAGCGTACGAGCAGTACTTC.

The chain couples TRBV5-1 to TRBJ2-7; a weak D match, TRBD1 (5 bases). V was cut by 6 bases and J by 6 bases, with 22 bases left in between. This CDR3 is built from 15 residues. Germline assignment: CDR1 SGHRS and CDR2 YFSETQ. CDR3 in amino acids: CASIPGSGRLSEQYF. DNA for the CDR3: TGCGCCAGCATTCCTGGGTCAGGGCGACTTTCCGAGCAGTACTTC.

This chain connects TRBV3-1 (or the pseudogene TRBV3-2) to TRBJ1-4; 8 bases are a match to TRBD1. This CDR3 spans 14 amino acids. From germline, CDR1 is LGHDT and CDR2 YNNKEL (reference sequence). The V gene end was trimmed by 5 bases and the J gene end by 11 bases; junction bases not matched to a gene: 10. CDR3 protein: CASSSNGQGSKLFF. The DNA of the CDR3 is TGTGCCAGCAGCTCCAACGGACAGGGAAGCAAACTGTTTTTT.

J is TRBJ1-2 and V is TRBV6-1; D is unclear. The V end was cut by 3 bases, the J end by 3 bases, with 8 bases between. Germline V gene sequence: CDR1 MNHNS, CDR2 SASEGT. The CDR3 is made up of 13 amino acids. In DNA form, the CDR3 reads TGTGCCAGCAGTGAGGGCAGCTACTATGGCTACACCTTC. Its protein is CASSEGSYYGYTF.

This clone was seen just once. V usage is TRBV24-1 and J usage is TRBJ2-7, with 7 bases lining up with TRBD2. Germline lookup yields CDR1 KGHDR and CDR2 SFDVKD. CDR3 length equals 15 residues. V shed 2 bases, J shed 0 bases, and the junction held 3 bases outside the gene matches. CDR3 nucleotides: TGTGCCACCAGTGATTCTCGGGGGGACTCCTACGAGCAGTACTTC. Amino acid sequence: CATSDSRGDSYEQYF.

The rearrangement links TRBV19 to TRBJ2-3; 7 bases match TRBD2. In germline, CDR1 is LNHDA, CDR2 SQIVND (reference sequence). V was pared by 6 bases and J by 4 bases, with 4 bases of the junction left unmatched. This CDR3 contains 13 residues. CDR3 residues: CASRKAGSDTQYF. The CDR3 DNA reads as TGTGCCAGTAGGAAAGCGGGATCAGATACGCAGTATTTT.

This chain joins TRBV2 and TRBJ1-6; 9 bases line up with TRBD1. The V gene end was trimmed by 4 bases and the J gene end by 15 bases; junction bases not matched to a gene: 7. Germline values: CDR1 SNHLY, CDR2 FYNNEI. The CDR3 is 13 amino acids. The CDR3: CASSGTGGEVLHF. The DNA of the CDR3 is TGTGCCAGCAGTGGAACAGGGGGCGAGGTCCTCCACTTT.

The chain combines TRBV27 with TRBJ1-2; TRBD1 aligns across 9 bases. The V gene end was trimmed by 2 bases and the J gene end by 2 bases; junction bases not matched to a gene: 6. Germline lookup yields CDR1 MNHEY and CDR2 SMNVEV (reference sequence). CDR3 length: 16 residues. CDR3 coding DNA: TGTGCCAGCAGTTTAGGACAGGGGCGAACAAACTATGGCTACACCTTC. Its protein product is CASSLGQGRTNYGYTF.

The chain has TRBV5-1 and TRBJ1-5; unclear D gene. Germline lookup yields CDR1 SGHRS and CDR2 YFSETQ. V dropped 1 base and J dropped 5 bases, with 7 bases sitting between them. This CDR3 region has 13 residues. The CDR3: CASSLYPDQPQHF. In DNA, the CDR3 is TGCGCCAGCAGCTTGTATCCGGATCAGCCCCAGCATTTT.

This clone was counted a single time. The chain uses TRBV6-1 and TRBJ2-3; D might be TRBD2 (7 bases). Trimming stripped 3 bases from V and 8 bases from J, with 18 bases between. The CDR3 covers 15 residues. Germline values: CDR1 MNHNS, CDR2 SASEGT. The CDR3 sequence is CASSDRAGASATQYF. CDR3 DNA: TGTGCCAGCAGTGATCGGGCGGGGGCCTCGGCTACGCAGTATTTT.

This clone was observed once. The chain carries TRBV28 and TRBJ1-1; D is ambiguous. From germline, CDR1 is MDHEN and CDR2 SYDVKM. The V end was cut by 4 bases, the J end by 7 bases, with 7 bases between. The length of the CDR3 is 11 residues. The CDR3 is CASSWAYEAFF. DNA of the CDR3: TGTGCCAGCAGTTGGGCCTATGAAGCTTTCTTT.

The V and J genes are TRBV7-3 and TRBJ2-2; TRBD1 aligns across 8 bases. Germline trimming cut 3 bases from V and 7 bases from J; bases unmatched to any gene: 4. The CDR3 extends over 14 amino acids. Germline CDR1 is SGHTA and CDR2 is FQGTGA. The CDR3 loop reads CASSFQGAGGELFF. For the CDR3, the DNA is TGTGCCAGCAGCTTCCAGGGGGCGGGCGGGGAGCTGTTTTTT.

This clone was seen a handful of times. V is TRBV28 and J is TRBJ1-1, with D possibly TRBD1 on 6 matching bases. Trimming removed 1 base at V and 3 bases at J, with 9 bases between. This CDR3 is 14 amino acids long. CDR1 is MDHEN, CDR2 SYDVKM, per germline. The CDR3 DNA sequence: TGTGCCAGCAGTTTATCCACAGGGTACACTGAAGCTTTCTTT. It translates to CASSLSTGYTEAFF.

V is TRBV1 and J is TRBJ1-1. TRBV1 is a pseudogene locus. The CDR3 totals 15 residues. CDR3 in amino acids: CTSSQARRFVTEAFF. CDR3 nucleotides: TGCACCAGCAGCCAGGCCCGGCGGTTTGTCACTGAAGCTTTCTTT.

The chain joins TRBV12-5 to TRBJ1-5; D might be TRBD1 (5 bases). Germline V lookup: CDR1 LGHNT, CDR2 FRNRAP. V was clipped by 7 bases and J by 0 bases, with 13 bases between them. The CDR3 is 15 amino acids. CDR3 in DNA: TGTGCTAGTGCTAATGGGCAGGGTAGCAATCAGCCCCAGCATTTT. Its protein is CASANGQGSNQPQHF.

The chain uses TRBV15 and TRBJ1-5, with D possibly TRBD1 on 5 matching bases. The CDR3 covers 14 residues. Trimming stripped 6 bases from V and 3 bases from J, with 12 bases between. From germline, CDR1 is LNHNV and CDR2 YYDKDF (reference sequence). As DNA, the CDR3 is TGTGCCACCAGTACAGGTTACAACAATCAGCCCCAGCATTTT. Its protein is CATSTGYNNQPQHF.

The V and J genes are TRBV14 and TRBJ2-1, with 9 bases matching TRBD2. J lost 9 bases, V lost 4 bases, and 13 bases had no gene match. The V gene's germline CDR1 is SGHDN and CDR2 FVKESK. This CDR3 has 16 residues. The CDR3: CASSPSLGAGGLEQFF. The CDR3 DNA follows: TGTGCCAGCAGCCCGAGTTTGGGGGCGGGGGGGCTTGAGCAGTTCTTC.

The chain joins TRBV28 to TRBJ1-4; no clear D gene. CDR1 MDHEN and CDR2 SYDVKM come from the germline V gene. The V end lost 6 bases, the J end lost 2 bases, and 13 bases lay between the germline ends. The CDR3 has 15 residues. CDR3 sequence: CASSPAGSTNEKLFF. CDR3 nucleotide sequence: TGTGCCAGCAGCCCCGCGGGCTCGACTAATGAAAAACTGTTTTTT.

This chain uses TRBV2 with TRBJ2-1; 7 nucleotides align to TRBD1. V lost 2 bases to trimming and J lost 0 bases; unmatched junction nucleotides: 1. CDR3 length equals 15 residues. CDR1 and CDR2 from the germline V gene are SNHLY and FYNNEI. CDR3 amino acids: CASSEQGVSYNEQFF. CDR3 coding DNA: TGTGCCAGCAGTGAACAGGGGGTCTCCTACAATGAGCAGTTCTTC. Based on the CDR3 plus reference TRBV2 and TRBJ2-1, the full variable domain is EPEVTQTPSHQVTQMGQEVILRCVPISNHLYFYWYRQILGQKVEFLVSFYNNEISEKSEIFDDQFSVERPDGSNFTLKIRSTKLEDSAMYFCASSEQGVSYNEQFFGPGTRLTVL.

The chain combines TRBV9 with TRBJ1-5; D gene unclear. The CDR3 sequence is 15 residues long. Germline V gives CDR1 SGDLS, CDR2 YYNGEE. Trimming took off 3 bases at V and 5 bases at J, with 15 bases between the two ends. The CDR3 is CASSATGIGHQPQHF. As DNA, the CDR3 is TGTGCCAGCAGCGCAACCGGGATAGGGCATCAGCCCCAGCATTTT.

The V and J genes are TRBV3-1 (or the pseudogene TRBV3-2) and TRBJ2-5, with no clear D. CDR1 LGHDT and CDR2 YNNKEL come from the germline V gene (reference sequence). The CDR3 has 14 residues. V was shortened by 5 bases and J by 3 bases, with 13 bases between the two germline ends. Written as DNA, the CDR3 is TGTGCCAGCAGCGTCCGACTGGGTGAAGAGACCCAGTACTTC. Amino acids: CASSVRLGEETQYF.